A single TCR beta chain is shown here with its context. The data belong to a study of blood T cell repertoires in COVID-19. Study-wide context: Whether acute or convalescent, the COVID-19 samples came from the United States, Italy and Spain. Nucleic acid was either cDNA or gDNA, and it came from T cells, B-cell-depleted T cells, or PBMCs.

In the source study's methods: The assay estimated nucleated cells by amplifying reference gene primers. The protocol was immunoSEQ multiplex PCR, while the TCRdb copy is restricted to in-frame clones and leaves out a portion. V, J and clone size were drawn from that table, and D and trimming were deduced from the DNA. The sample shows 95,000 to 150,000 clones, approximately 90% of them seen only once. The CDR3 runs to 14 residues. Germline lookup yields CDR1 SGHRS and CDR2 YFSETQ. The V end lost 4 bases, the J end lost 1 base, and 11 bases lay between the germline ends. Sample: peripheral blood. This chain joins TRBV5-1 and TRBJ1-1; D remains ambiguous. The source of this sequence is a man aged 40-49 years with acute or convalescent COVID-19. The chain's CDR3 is CASSKQTPNTEAFF. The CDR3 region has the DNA TGCGCCAGCAGCAAGCAGACACCGAACACTGAAGCTTTCTTT.